Listed below are T cell receptor beta chains from one sample, sequenced in a study of T-cell reconstitution after alpha-beta-depleted transplantation in children. TCRdb processed the PCR reads anew with MiXCR; each CDR3 protein has one entry. The profile shows some 520,000 distinct CDR3 sequences, 30% to 35% of them singletons. The sequences come from PBMCs from the stem cell graft donor, collected from the stem cell graft. The receptors shown here come from a human donor who donated a stem cell graft to a child with aplastic anemia. Both conserved end residues are trimmed from each CDR3. D genes are given only for firm matches.

.,TRBV29-1,TRBJ2-2,SAVGRSNTGELF
TRBD2,TRBV9,TRBJ2-1,ASTSYSGFTYNEQF
.,TRBV6-2/TRBV6-3,TRBJ1-5,ASTSNTWQHSSPRSQPQH
.,TRBV12-3/TRBV12-4,TRBJ1-5,ASSRDGLRQPQH
.,TRBV24-1,TRBJ2-3,ATSDPYPGLTDTQY
.,TRBV6-2/TRBV6-3,TRBJ1-1,ASTLHGPKSGAHTEAF
.,TRBV20-1,TRBJ2-7,SAPGTTYEQY
.,TRBV5-1,TRBJ1-6,ASSPKDSYNSPLH
.,TRBV21-1,TRBJ2-7,ASSKAPGGSYEQY
.,TRBV12-3/TRBV12-4,TRBJ1-2,ASSFGTLGGYT
.,TRBV12-3/TRBV12-4,TRBJ1-1,ASSGGEGLSMNTEAF
TRBD1,TRBV12-3/TRBV12-4,TRBJ2-2,ASRRIRTGWELF
.,TRBV9,TRBJ2-1,ASSWTRESSYNEQF
.,TRBV9,TRBJ2-5,ASSPLGGPGETQY
TRBD2,TRBV20-1,TRBJ2-3,SAPRASGGTDTQY
TRBD2,TRBV11-2,TRBJ2-3,ASTRLAGVVGDTQY
.,TRBV7-2,TRBJ1-5,ASSLARGNDQPQH
.,TRBV12-3/TRBV12-4,TRBJ1-3,ASSLERYSGNTIY
.,TRBV5-1,TRBJ2-7,ASSLGAGFTYEQY
TRBD2,TRBV12-3/TRBV12-4,TRBJ2-2,ASSSPGTSNTGELF
TRBD2,TRBV5-1,TRBJ2-1,ASSLAASGGRDEQF
TRBD1,TRBV29-1,TRBJ1-2,SVEDRGHYGYT
TRBD1,TRBV6-2/TRBV6-3,TRBJ1-1,ASRPRGQAGAEAF
.,TRBV28,TRBJ1-2,ASQGNEGYGYT
TRBD2,TRBV20-1,TRBJ2-2,SAGRGGTSTGELF
.,TRBV11-1,TRBJ1-5,ASSSGEGGIGWPQH
TRBD1,TRBV5-1,TRBJ1-5,ASSMTGDSNQPQH
TRBD1,TRBV9,TRBJ1-3,ASSAGTGSGNTIY
.,TRBV28,TRBJ1-2,ASIDTDRFNNYGYT
.,TRBV20-1,TRBJ2-3,CAREGWGALSTDTQY
TRBD2,TRBV11-2,TRBJ2-5,ASSPHPTSGGLQETQY
.,TRBV19,TRBJ2-1,ASSLFPTAGYNEQF
.,TRBV27,TRBJ1-5,ASSLGGRLGNQPQH
.,TRBV5-6,TRBJ2-5,ASNPGLGYLQETQY
TRBD2,TRBV5-1,TRBJ2-1,ASSLADSYNEQF
TRBD2,TRBV7-2,TRBJ2-5,ASSYRGGETQY
.,TRBV20-1,TRBJ2-7,SAPPPLVRGREQY
.,TRBV20-1,TRBJ2-3,SARDRVLSTDTQY
.,TRBV7-9,TRBJ1-5,ASSLGSSTGQPQH
TRBD2,TRBV4-3,TRBJ2-3,ASSQVAGGPADTQY
.,TRBV12-3/TRBV12-4,TRBJ2-5,ASSRGPQTQY
.,TRBV4-2,TRBJ1-1,ASSQDRGGSEAF
.,TRBV7-2,TRBJ2-7,ASSIATSSYEQY
.,TRBV30,TRBJ1-3,AWIGTTQPNTIY
.,TRBV20-1,TRBJ1-2,SASRFEGGYT
.,TRBV27,TRBJ2-3,ASSWRGPGVADTQY
.,TRBV6-5,TRBJ1-4,ASSYRGRPVEKLF
TRBD2,TRBV7-2,TRBJ2-3,ASSSARLAGTTDTQY
.,TRBV5-1,TRBJ2-5,ASSRTSVLETQY
TRBD1,TRBV6-5,TRBJ1-2,ASSYGTGDNYGYT
.,TRBV24-1,TRBJ2-3,ATSAQGGLADTQY
TRBD1,TRBV7-2,TRBJ2-4,ASSSPTQGAVNIQY
.,TRBV11-2,TRBJ1-1,ASSLIPHQNTEAF
.,TRBV30,TRBJ2-2,AWSVASANTGELF